A single sample is the source of the 3 T cell receptor beta chains below, sequenced in a study of blood T cell repertoires in COVID-19. Assay used: immunoSEQ multiplex PCR; TCRdb lists only in-frame clones, some missing. Of around 220,000 clones in the sample, approximately 81% were seen once. The sequenced sample was peripheral blood. These receptors came from a woman of 80 years or more with acute or convalescent COVID-19.

The chain has TRBV12-5 and TRBJ1-4; 7 bases align to TRBD1. Trimming cost V 2 bases and J 3 bases; bases outside gene matches: 0. CDR1 LGHNT and CDR2 FRNRAP come from the germline V gene. The CDR3 totals 14 residues. CDR3 bases: TGTGCTAGTGGTTTGCAGGGGGCTAATGAAAAACTGTTTTTT. Its translation is CASGLQGANEKLFF.

J is TRBJ2-2 and V is TRBV7-9; 9 bases are a match to TRBD1. CDR1 is SEHNR, CDR2 FQNEAQ, per germline (reference sequence). The CDR3 consists of 14 residues. V lost 5 bases to trimming and J lost 6 bases; unmatched junction nucleotides: 4. CDR3 in DNA: TGTGCCAGCAGCACGGGACAGGGTTCCGGGGAGCTGTTTTTT. Encoded protein: CASSTGQGSGELFF.

This chain links TRBV3-1 (or the pseudogene TRBV3-2) with TRBJ2-7, with TRBD1 matching over 7 bases. The CDR3 has 14 amino acids. The germline V gene has CDR1 LGHDT and CDR2 YNNKEL (reference sequence). V was clipped by 1 base and J by 6 bases; unmatched bases: 6. The CDR3 DNA sequence: TGTGCCAGCAGCCAAGTGGTGACAGGGATCGAGCAGTACTTC. Translation gives CASSQVVTGIEQYF.